This is a list of T cell receptor beta chains from one sample in a study of control samples from healthy donors and cancer patients. Here immunoSEQ multiplex PCR was the method, and the copy in TCRdb shows in-frame clones only, minus some. Of around 48,000 clones detected, roughly 93% appear once; the ten largest clones hold around 22%. The sequencing input was PBMCs. These receptors were taken from a woman between 50 and 59 years old with head and neck cancer. The CDR3 runs from the conserved cysteine through the conserved F or W. A D gene is named only where the DNA matches it firmly. Only part of the rows carry a size: once, few, many, or a class if the clone is expanded.

j_gene	len	v_gene	abundance	d_gene	CDR3nt	CDR3aa
TRBJ1-2	14	TRBV3-1/TRBV3-2	-	TRBD1	TGTGCCAGCAGCCAGGCGGACAGGGGCTATGGCTACACCTTC	CASSQADRGYGYTF
TRBJ2-2	18	TRBV27	-	TRBD2	TGTGCCAGCAGCCCAACAATTACTAGCGGGAGTATCGCCGGGGAGCTGTTTTTT	CASSPTITSGSIAGELFF
TRBJ2-6	16	TRBV3-1/TRBV3-2	-	TRBD1	TGTGCCAGCAGCCCTCGACAGGGAGCGGGGGCCAACGTCCTGACTTTC	CASSPRQGAGANVLTF
TRBJ2-5	15	TRBV7-9	-	-	TGTGCCAGCAGCTTCGGGCGGGGTGAACGAGAGACCCAGTACTTC	CASSFGRGERETQYF
TRBJ2-7	12	TRBV5-8	once	-	TGTGCCAGCAGCTTGGAAGAGTACGAGCAGTACTTC	CASSLEEYEQYF
TRBJ2-1	15	TRBV11-3	-	-	TGTGCCAGCAGCTTAGGAGGGGGAACGGGGAATGAGCAGTTCTTC	CASSLGGGTGNEQFF
TRBJ1-3	13	TRBV29-1	-	-	TGCAGCGCTGAACGCGATACTGGAAACACCATATATTTT	CSAERDTGNTIYF
TRBJ2-7	13	TRBV11-2	-	-	TGTGCCAGCAGCTTAGACAGGGGGGGCGAGCAGTACTTC	CASSLDRGGEQYF
TRBJ2-1	13	TRBV29-1	once	-	TGCAGCGTTGTGGGGCCAGTCTACAATGAGCAGTTCTTC	CSVVGPVYNEQFF
TRBJ2-7	14	TRBV11-3	once	-	TGTGCCAGCAGCTTCTTTGCGATAACCTACGAGCAGTACTTC	CASSFFAITYEQYF
TRBJ2-5	15	TRBV5-6	-	TRBD1	TGTGCCAGCAGCCCGGTCGACAGGGGGCCGGAGACCCAGTACTTC	CASSPVDRGPETQYF
TRBJ2-1	16	TRBV19	-	TRBD2	TGTGCCAGTAGTATAACATCGAGCGGGGATTACAATGAGCAGTTCTTC	CASSITSSGDYNEQFF
TRBJ2-7	14	TRBV28	-	-	TGTGCCAGCAGTTCTGGAGGGCCTAACGGCGAGCAGTACTTC	CASSSGGPNGEQYF
TRBJ2-1	14	TRBV2	-	TRBD2	TGTGCCAGCAGTGATGGTAGCGGGTACAATGAGCAGTTCTTC	CASSDGSGYNEQFF
TRBJ2-2	19	TRBV6-2/TRBV6-3	-	TRBD2	TGTGCCAGCAGTTATCTCGGTAGCGGGAGGGCCTGGGACACCGGGGAGCTGTTTTTT	CASSYLGSGRAWDTGELFF
TRBJ1-1	14	TRBV11-2	-	-	TGTGCCAGCAGCTTAGGGGCACACAACACTGAAGCTTTCTTT	CASSLGAHNTEAFF
TRBJ1-2	15	TRBV4-2	-	-	TGTGCCAGCAGCCAAAGTTTGTCGGGGGCAGGTGGCTACACCTTC	CASSQSLSGAGGYTF
TRBJ2-1	16	TRBV27	-	-	TGTGCCAGCAGTTTATCGGGCGGGTCCTCCTACAATGAGCAGTTCTTC	CASSLSGGSSYNEQFF
TRBJ1-4	18	TRBV30	-	TRBD1	TGTGCCTGGAGGCGCTCCGGGACAGCGCTAGCAACTAATGAAAAACTGTTTTTT	CAWRRSGTALATNEKLFF
TRBJ2-7	17	TRBV5-6	-	-	TGTGCCAGCAGCTTGGGTCCTAGGGGGGGCCTTCCATACGAGCAGTACTTC	CASSLGPRGGLPYEQYF
TRBJ2-3	15	TRBV19	-	TRBD2	TGTGCCAGTAGTGGAGCGGGACTACCCACAGATACGCAGTATTTT	CASSGAGLPTDTQYF
TRBJ2-7	14	TRBV11-2	-	-	TGTGCCAGCAGCTTAGATCGGGTCAGATACGAGCAGTACTTC	CASSLDRVRYEQYF